The present entry profiles one TCR beta chain with its context. No antigen is known for it. The second PCR ran roughly 6 to 12 cycles with a sample-barcoded 5' primer and J-beta primers. TCRdb re-derived calls from the 5' RACE reads in MiXCR, one entry per CDR3 protein. The sample contains hundreds of thousands of distinct CDR3 sequences, around 48% of which appear only once. Germline V gives CDR1 SEHNR, CDR2 FQNEAQ (reference sequence). V dropped 2 bases and J dropped 5 bases, with 12 bases sitting between them. The CDR3 sequence is 14 residues long. The sample originates from a study of blood T cells in healthy people across ages. Study-level results: TCR beta diversity, measured per million T cells, fell in a roughly linear way with age.

A minimum of 5 micrograms of total RNA was extracted per sample. This clonotype originated in a woman aged 55-70 years in good health. This chain joins TRBV7-9 and TRBJ1-2, with a weak D call TRBD1 (5 bases). The specimen was blood. CDR3 sequence reads: CASSLIWGNYGYTF. CDR3 coding DNA: TGTGCCAGCAGCTTAATCTGGGGGAATTATGGCTACACCTTC.